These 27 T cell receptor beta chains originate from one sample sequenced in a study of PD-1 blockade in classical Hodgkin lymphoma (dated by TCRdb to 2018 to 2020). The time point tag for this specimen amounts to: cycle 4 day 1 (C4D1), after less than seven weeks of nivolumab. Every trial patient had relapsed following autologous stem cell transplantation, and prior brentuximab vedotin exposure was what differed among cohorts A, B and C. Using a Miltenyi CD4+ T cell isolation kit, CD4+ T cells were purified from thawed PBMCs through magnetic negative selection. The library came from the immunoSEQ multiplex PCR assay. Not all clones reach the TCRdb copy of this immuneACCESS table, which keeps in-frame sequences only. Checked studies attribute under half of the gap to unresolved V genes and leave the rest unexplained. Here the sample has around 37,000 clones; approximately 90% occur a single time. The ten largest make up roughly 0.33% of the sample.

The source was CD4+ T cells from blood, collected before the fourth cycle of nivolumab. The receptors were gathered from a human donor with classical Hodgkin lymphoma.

The CDR3 region is CASSAGRYGTGSFF. CDR3 sequence (DNA): TGTGCCAGCAGCGCAGGACGTTACGGGACAGGGTCCTTCTTC. The chain is built from TRBV11-2 and TRBJ2-1; 9 bases align to TRBD1. The CDR3 is made up of 14 amino acids. V dropped 5 bases and J dropped 16; count of bases not matched to a gene: 15. The germline V gene encodes CDR1 SGHAT and CDR2 FQNNGV.

CDR3 amino acids: CASSPDSSRTGNTIYF. CDR3 nucleotides: TGTGCCAGCTCACCGGACAGCTCCCGGACTGGAAACACCATATATTTT. The V call is TRBV18, the J call TRBJ1-3; perhaps TRBD1 as D (6 bases). In germline, CDR1 is KGHSH, CDR2 LQKENI. With 3 bases removed from V and 2 bases from J, the gap between germline ends came to 14 bases. The CDR3 loop spans 16 amino acids.

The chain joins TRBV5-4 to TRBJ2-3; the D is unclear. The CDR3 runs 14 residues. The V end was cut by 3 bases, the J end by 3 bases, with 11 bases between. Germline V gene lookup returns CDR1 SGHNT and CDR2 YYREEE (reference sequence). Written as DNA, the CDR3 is TGTGCCAGCAGCTCGCCCGTAGCAACAGATACGCAGTATTTT. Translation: CASSSPVATDTQYF. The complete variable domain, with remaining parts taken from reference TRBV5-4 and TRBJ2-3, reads ETGVTQSPTHLIKTRGQQVTLRCSSQSGHNTVSWYQQALGQGPQFIFQYYREEENGRGNFPPRFSGLQFPNYSSELNVNALELDDSALYLCASSSPVATDTQYFGPGTRLTVL.

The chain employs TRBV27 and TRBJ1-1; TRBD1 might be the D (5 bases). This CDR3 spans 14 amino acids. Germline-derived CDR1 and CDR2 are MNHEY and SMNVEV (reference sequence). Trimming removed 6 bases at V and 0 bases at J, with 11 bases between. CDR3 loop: CASSNQGVNTEAFF. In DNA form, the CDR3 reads TGTGCCAGCAGCAACCAGGGTGTGAACACTGAAGCTTTCTTT.

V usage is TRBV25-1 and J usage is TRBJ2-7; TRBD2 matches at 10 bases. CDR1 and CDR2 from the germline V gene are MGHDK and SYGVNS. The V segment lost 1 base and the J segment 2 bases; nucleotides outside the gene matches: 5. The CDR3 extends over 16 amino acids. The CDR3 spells CASSESRLAGTYEQYF. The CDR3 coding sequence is TGTGCCAGCAGTGAATCCCGACTAGCGGGTACCTACGAGCAGTACTTC.

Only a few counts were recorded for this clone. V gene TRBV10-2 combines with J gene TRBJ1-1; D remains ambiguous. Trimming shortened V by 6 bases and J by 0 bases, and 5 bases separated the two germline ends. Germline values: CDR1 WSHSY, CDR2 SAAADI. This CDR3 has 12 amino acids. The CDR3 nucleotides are TGCGCCAGCAGAAGTGTGAACACTGAAGCTTTCTTT. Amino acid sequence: CASRSVNTEAFF.

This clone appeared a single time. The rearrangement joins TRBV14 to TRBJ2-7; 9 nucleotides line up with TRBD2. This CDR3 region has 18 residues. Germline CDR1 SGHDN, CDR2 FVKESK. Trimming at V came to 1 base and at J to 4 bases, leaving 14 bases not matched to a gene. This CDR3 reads CASSQAGDWSGRRYEQYF. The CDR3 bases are TGTGCCAGCAGCCAAGCGGGGGACTGGAGCGGGAGGAGATACGAGCAGTACTTC.

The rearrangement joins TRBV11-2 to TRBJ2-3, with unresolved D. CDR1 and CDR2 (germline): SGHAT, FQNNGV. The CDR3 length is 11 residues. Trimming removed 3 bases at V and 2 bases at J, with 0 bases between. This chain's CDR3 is CASSFTDTQYF. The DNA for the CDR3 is TGTGCCAGCAGCTTCACAGATACGCAGTATTTT.

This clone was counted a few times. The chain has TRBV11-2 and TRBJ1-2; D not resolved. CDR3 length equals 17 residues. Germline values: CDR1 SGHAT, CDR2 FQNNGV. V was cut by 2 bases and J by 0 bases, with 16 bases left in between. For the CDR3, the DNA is TGTGCCAGCAGCTTACCCCCTGCAGGTTTAGCTAACTATGGCTACACCTTC. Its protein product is CASSLPPAGLANYGYTF.

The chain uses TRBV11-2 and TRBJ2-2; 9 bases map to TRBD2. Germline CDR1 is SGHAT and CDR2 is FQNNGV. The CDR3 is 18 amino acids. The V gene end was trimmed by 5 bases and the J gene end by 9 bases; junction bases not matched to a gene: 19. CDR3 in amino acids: CASSPLPIRGGRARELFF. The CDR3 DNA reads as TGTGCCAGCAGCCCACTACCTATTCGGGGCGGGAGGGCCCGGGAGCTGTTTTTT.

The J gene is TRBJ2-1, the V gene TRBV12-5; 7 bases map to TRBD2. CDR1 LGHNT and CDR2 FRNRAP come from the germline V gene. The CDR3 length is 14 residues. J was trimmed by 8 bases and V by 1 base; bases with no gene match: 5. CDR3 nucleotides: TGTGCTAGTGGTTTGGACCACACTAGCGATGAGCAGTTCTTC. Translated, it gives CASGLDHTSDEQFF.

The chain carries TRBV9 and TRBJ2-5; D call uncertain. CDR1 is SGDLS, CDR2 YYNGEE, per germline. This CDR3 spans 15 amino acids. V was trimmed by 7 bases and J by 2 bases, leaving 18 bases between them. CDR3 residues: CASGPEGWRQETQYF. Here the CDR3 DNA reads TGTGCCAGCGGACCAGAAGGTTGGCGGCAAGAGACCCAGTACTTC. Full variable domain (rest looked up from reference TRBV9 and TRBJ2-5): DSGVTQTPKHLITATGQRVTLRCSPRSGDLSVYWYQQSLDQGLQFLIQYYNGEERAKGNILERFSAQQFPDLHSELNLSSLELGDSALYFCASGPEGWRQETQYFGPGTRLLVL.

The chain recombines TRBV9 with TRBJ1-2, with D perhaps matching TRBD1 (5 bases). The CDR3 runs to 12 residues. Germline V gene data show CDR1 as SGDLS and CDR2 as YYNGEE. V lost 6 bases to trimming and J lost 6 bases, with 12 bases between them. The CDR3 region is CASTGTTDGYTF. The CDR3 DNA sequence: TGTGCCAGCACCGGGACTACAGATGGCTACACCTTC. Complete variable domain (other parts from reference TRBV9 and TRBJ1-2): DSGVTQTPKHLITATGQRVTLRCSPRSGDLSVYWYQQSLDQGLQFLIQYYNGEERAKGNILERFSAQQFPDLHSELNLSSLELGDSALYFCASTGTTDGYTFGSGTRLTVV.

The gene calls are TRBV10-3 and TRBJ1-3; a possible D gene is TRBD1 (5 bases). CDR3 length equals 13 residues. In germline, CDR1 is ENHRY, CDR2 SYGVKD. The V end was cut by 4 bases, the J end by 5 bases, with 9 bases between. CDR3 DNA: TGTGCCATCAGTGCGGCAGGGCGAAACACCATATATTTT. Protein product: CAISAAGRNTIYF.

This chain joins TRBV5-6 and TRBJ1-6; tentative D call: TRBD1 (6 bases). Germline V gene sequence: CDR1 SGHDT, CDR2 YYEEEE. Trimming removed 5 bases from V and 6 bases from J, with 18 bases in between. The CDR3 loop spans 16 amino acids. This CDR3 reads CASSELTGQPNSPLHF. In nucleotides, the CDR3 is TGTGCCAGCAGTGAGTTGACCGGACAGCCTAATTCACCCCTCCACTTT.

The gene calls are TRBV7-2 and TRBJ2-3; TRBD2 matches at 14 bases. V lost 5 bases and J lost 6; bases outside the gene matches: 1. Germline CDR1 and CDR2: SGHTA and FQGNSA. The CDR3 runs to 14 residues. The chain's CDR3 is CASSRLAGGDTQYF. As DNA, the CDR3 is TGTGCCAGCAGCAGACTAGCGGGAGGGGATACGCAGTATTTT.

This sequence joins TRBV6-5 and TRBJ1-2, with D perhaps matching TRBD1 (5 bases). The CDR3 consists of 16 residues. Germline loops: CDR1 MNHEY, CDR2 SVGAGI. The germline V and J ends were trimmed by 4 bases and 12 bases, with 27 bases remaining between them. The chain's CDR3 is CASSSFLTVGVLMDTF. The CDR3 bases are TGTGCCAGCAGTTCCTTTTTGACAGTTGGAGTGCTGATGGACACCTTC.

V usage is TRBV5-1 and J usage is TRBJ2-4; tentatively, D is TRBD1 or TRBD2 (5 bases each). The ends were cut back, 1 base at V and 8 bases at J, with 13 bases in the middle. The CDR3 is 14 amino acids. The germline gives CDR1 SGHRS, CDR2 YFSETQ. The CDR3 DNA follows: TGCGCCAGCAGCTTGCAGGGACCTCGGGACATTCAGTACTTC. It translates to CASSLQGPRDIQYF.

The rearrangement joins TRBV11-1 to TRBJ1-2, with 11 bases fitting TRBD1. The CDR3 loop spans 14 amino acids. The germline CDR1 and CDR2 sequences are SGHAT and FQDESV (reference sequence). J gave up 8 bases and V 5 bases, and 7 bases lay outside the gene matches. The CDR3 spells CASSLGQGARGYTF. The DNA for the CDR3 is TGTGCCAGCAGCCTCGGACAGGGGGCAAGAGGCTACACCTTC.

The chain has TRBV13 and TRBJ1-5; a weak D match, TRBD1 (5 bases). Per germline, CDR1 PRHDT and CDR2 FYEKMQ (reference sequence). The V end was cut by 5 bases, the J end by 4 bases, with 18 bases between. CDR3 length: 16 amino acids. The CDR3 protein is CASSSGAGKSNQPQHF. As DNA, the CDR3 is TGTGCCAGCAGCAGTGGGGCAGGGAAGTCAAATCAGCCCCAGCATTTT.

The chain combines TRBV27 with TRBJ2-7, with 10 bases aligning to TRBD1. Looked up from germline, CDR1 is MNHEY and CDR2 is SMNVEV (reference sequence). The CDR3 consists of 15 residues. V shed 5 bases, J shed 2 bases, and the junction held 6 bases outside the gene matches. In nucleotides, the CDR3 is TGTGCCAGCAGTCCTCCGGGACAGGGGCCCTACGAGCAGTACTTC. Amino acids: CASSPPGQGPYEQYF.

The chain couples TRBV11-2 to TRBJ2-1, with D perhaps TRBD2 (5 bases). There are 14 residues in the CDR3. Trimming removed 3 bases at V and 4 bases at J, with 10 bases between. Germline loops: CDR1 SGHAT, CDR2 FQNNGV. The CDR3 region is CASSFTSSYNEQFF. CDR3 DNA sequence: TGTGCCAGCAGCTTTACTAGTTCTTACAATGAGCAGTTCTTC.

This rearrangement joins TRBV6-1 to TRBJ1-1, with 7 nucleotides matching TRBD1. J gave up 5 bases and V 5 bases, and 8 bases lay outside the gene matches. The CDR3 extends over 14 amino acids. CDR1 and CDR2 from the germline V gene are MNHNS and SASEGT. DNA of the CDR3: TGTGCCAGCAGTAACAGGGGTGGGTGGACTGAAGCTTTCTTT. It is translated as CASSNRGGWTEAFF.

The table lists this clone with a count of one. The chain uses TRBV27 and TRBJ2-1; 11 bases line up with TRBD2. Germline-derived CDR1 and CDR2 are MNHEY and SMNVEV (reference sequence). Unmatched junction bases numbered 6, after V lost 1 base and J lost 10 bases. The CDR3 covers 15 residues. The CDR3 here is CASSLLGTSGYEQFF. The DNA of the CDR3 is TGTGCCAGCAGTTTATTGGGGACTAGCGGATACGAGCAGTTCTTC.

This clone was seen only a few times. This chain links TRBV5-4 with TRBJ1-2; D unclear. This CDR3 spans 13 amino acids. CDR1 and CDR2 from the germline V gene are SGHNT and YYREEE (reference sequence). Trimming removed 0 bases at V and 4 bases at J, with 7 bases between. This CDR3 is CASSLEQTYGYTF. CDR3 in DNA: TGTGCCAGCAGCTTGGAGCAGACCTATGGCTACACCTTC.

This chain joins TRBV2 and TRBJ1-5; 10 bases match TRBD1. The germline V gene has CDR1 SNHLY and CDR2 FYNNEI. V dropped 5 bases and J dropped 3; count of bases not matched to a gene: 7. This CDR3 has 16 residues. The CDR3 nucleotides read TGTGCCAGCAGTCGCGCCGGGACAGGGGCCAATCAGCCCCAGCATTTT. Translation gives CASSRAGTGANQPQHF.

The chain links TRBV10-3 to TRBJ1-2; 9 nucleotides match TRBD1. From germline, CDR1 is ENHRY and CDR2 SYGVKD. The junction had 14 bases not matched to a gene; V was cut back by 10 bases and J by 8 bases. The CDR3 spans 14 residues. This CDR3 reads CASTPRGQGGGYTF. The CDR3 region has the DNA TGTGCCAGCACCCCACGGGGACAGGGTGGAGGCTACACCTTC.